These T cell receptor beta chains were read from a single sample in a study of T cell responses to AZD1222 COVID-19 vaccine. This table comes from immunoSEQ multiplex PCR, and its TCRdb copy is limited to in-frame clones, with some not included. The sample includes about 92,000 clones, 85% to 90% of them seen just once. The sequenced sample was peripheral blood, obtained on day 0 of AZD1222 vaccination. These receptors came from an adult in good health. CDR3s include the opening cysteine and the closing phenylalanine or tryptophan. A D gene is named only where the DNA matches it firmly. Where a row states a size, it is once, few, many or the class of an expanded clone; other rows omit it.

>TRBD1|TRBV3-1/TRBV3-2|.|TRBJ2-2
TGTGCCAGCAGCCAAGTCCCGGGACAGGGGGCCGCCGGGGAGCTGTTTTTT
CASSQVPGQGAAGELFF
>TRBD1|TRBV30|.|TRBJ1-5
TGTGCCTGGAGTGGACAGGGGCGCAATCAGCCCCAGCATTTT
CAWSGQGRNQPQHF
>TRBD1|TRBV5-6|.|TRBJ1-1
TGTGCCAGCAGCTCCCGGACAGGGCTAAGGACTGAAGCTTTCTTT
CASSSRTGLRTEAFF
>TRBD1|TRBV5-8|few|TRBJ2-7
TGTGCCAGCAGCCGGACAGGGCGCTACGAGCAGTACTTC
CASSRTGRYEQYF
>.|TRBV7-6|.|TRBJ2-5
TGTGCCAGCAGCTTAGCGGCAGGGCGAGAGACCCAGTACTTC
CASSLAAGRETQYF
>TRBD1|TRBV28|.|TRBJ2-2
TGTGCCAGCACCACCTCAGGGGGCTTTAACACCGGGGAGCTGTTTTTT
CASTTSGGFNTGELFF
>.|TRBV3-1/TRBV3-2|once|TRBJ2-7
TGTGCCAGTCAAAACAGGATCTACGAGCAGTACTTC
CASQNRIYEQYF
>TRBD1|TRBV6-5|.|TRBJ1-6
TGTGCCAGCAGTTCCGGGACAGATAATTCACCCCTCCACTTT
CASSSGTDNSPLHF
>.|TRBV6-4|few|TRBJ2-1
TGTGCCAGCAGCGAGGACCAAGGACGGGGGCACAATGAGCAGTTCTTC
CASSEDQGRGHNEQFF
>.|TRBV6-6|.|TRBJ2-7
TGTGCCAGCAGTACCCAATCCGAGCAGTACTTC
CASSTQSEQYF
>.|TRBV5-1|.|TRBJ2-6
TGCGCCAGCAGTCCCGGGGGCGCTGGGGCCAACGTCCTGACTTTC
CASSPGGAGANVLTF
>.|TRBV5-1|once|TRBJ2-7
TGCGCCAGCAGCTTGGGCAGAAGCTCCTACGAGCAGTACTTC
CASSLGRSSYEQYF
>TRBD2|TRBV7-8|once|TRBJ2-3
TGTGCCAGCAGCTCATCTAGCGGGGGGCCGCCCACAGATACGCAGTATTTT
CASSSSSGGPPTDTQYF
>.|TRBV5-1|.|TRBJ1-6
TGCGCCAGCAGATTGGGTGACAGGTATAGGTTCGATTCACCCCTCCACTTT
CASRLGDRYRFDSPLHF
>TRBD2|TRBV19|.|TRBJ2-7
TGTGCCAGTAGTACCCGGGCCGGAGGGACTAGCGGGCGTGCCTACGAGCAGTACTTC
CASSTRAGGTSGRAYEQYF
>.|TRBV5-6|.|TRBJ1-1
TGTGCCAGCAGCTTGGACCCTAACACTGAAGCTTTCTTT
CASSLDPNTEAFF
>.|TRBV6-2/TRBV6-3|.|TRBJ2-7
TGTGCCAGCAACCCCCCGCAGAGAACCTACGAGCAGTACTTC
CASNPPQRTYEQYF
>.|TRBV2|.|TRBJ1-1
TGTGCCACCCGAGGCGGAATTTCAGTAATGAACACTGAAGCTTTCTTT
CATRGGISVMNTEAFF
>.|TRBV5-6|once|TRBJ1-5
TGTGCCAGCAGCTGGTCGGGGAATCAGCCCCAGCATTTT
CASSWSGNQPQHF
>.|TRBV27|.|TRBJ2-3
TGTGCCAGCAGTTTATCGCGGTGGGGCGCAGATACGCAGTATTTT
CASSLSRWGADTQYF
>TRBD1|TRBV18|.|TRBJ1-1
TGTGCCAGCTCACAAGAGACAGGGGAACACACTGAAGCTTTCTTT
CASSQETGEHTEAFF
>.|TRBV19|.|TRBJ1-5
TGTGCCAGTATGCCCGGGCTCTGGGAAGGGAGCAATCAGCCCCAGCATTTT
CASMPGLWEGSNQPQHF
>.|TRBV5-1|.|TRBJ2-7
TGCGCCAGCAGCTACACGCTGGACGAGCAGTACTTC
CASSYTLDEQYF
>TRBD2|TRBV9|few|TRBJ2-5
TGTGCCAGCAGTCGGGTAGCGGGAACGTACCAAGAGACCCAGTACTTC
CASSRVAGTYQETQYF
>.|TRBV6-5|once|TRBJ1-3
TGTGCCAGCAGTTACGATTTGGGTGTAGGAAACACCATATATTTT
CASSYDLGVGNTIYF
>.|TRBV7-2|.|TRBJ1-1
TGTGCCAGCAGCTTAGTTTCGAGGGAGGCTGAAGCTTTCTTT
CASSLVSREAEAFF
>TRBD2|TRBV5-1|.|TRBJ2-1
TGCGCCAGCAGCGCGGGGACTAGCGACAATGAGCAGTTCTTC
CASSAGTSDNEQFF
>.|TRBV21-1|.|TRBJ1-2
TGTGCCAGCATCCACGCCGGGACTGACCAGTCTAACTATGGCTACACCTTC
CASIHAGTDQSNYGYTF
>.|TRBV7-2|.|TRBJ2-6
TGTGCCAGCAGCTTAGTCCGAGGGGGGAACTCTGGGGCCAACGTCCTGACTTTC
CASSLVRGGNSGANVLTF
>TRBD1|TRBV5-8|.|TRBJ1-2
TGTGCCAGCAGCCTCTCCGGGACAGGGGACTATGGCTACACCTTC
CASSLSGTGDYGYTF
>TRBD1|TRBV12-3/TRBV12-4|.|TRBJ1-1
TGTGCCAGCACTGGGACAGTCCCAACTGAAGCTTTCTTT
CASTGTVPTEAFF
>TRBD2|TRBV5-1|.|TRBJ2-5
TGCGCCAGGGGGGGACTAGCGGAGCTCCTACAAGAGACCCAGTACTTC
CARGGLAELLQETQYF
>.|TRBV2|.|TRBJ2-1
TGTGCCAGCAGTCTAGCGACCCAATACAATGAGCAGTTCTTC
CASSLATQYNEQFF
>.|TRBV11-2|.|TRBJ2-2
TGTGCCAGCAGCATACGCGGGGGCGGCACCGGGGAGCTGTTTTTT
CASSIRGGGTGELFF
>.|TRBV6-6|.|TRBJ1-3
TGTGCCAGTTCCGGGGCCCATGAGGGCTCTGGAAACACCATATATTTT
CASSGAHEGSGNTIYF
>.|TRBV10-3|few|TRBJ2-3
TGTGCCATCAGTGAGTCAGACAGCACAGATACGCAGTATTTT
CAISESDSTDTQYF
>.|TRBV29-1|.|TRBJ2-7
TGCAGCGCGCTCTCCAACTCCTACGAGCAGTACTTC
CSALSNSYEQYF
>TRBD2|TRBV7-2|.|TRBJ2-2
TGTGCCAGCAGCCCAAAGGGACTAGCGGGGGGGTGGAACACCGGGGAGCTGTTTTTT
CASSPKGLAGGWNTGELFF
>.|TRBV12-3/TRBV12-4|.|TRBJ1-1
TGTGCCAGCAGTTTCCTCGAGGCCACTGAAGCTTTCTTT
CASSFLEATEAFF
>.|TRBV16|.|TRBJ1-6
TGTGCCAGCAGCCAAGTGGCTGATTCACCCCTCCACTTT
CASSQVADSPLHF
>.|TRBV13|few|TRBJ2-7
TGTGCCAGCAGCTATGTTACGTCCGAGCAGTACTTC
CASSYVTSEQYF
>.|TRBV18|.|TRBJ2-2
TGTGCCAGCTCACCAGGGCTGCCCGGAGAGAACACCGGGGAGCTGTTTTTT
CASSPGLPGENTGELFF